This TCR beta chain was identified in a study of cytomegalovirus exposure and HLA in healthy donors. This clone has just a few counts. PCR employed 60 Vbeta and 13 Jbeta primers. Some clones are missing from TCRdb's copy, which holds only in-frame ones; the method was immunoSEQ multiplex PCR. The sample consists of 150,000 to 200,000 clones, 10% to 15% of them appearing once. The CDR3 is made up of 15 amino acids. CDR1 and CDR2 (germline): SGHNT, YENEEA. The V gene end was trimmed by 4 bases and the J gene end by 7 bases; junction bases not matched to a gene: 8. This chain links TRBV11-3 with TRBJ2-1; 9 positions agree with TRBD1. The sequenced material came from PBMCs. The sequence derives from a man aged 45-65 years in good health and CMV-seropositive. The CDR3 DNA is TGTGCCAGCAGCTCCGGGGGACAGGGAGGGAATGAGCAGTTCTTC. This codes for CASSSGGQGGNEQFF.